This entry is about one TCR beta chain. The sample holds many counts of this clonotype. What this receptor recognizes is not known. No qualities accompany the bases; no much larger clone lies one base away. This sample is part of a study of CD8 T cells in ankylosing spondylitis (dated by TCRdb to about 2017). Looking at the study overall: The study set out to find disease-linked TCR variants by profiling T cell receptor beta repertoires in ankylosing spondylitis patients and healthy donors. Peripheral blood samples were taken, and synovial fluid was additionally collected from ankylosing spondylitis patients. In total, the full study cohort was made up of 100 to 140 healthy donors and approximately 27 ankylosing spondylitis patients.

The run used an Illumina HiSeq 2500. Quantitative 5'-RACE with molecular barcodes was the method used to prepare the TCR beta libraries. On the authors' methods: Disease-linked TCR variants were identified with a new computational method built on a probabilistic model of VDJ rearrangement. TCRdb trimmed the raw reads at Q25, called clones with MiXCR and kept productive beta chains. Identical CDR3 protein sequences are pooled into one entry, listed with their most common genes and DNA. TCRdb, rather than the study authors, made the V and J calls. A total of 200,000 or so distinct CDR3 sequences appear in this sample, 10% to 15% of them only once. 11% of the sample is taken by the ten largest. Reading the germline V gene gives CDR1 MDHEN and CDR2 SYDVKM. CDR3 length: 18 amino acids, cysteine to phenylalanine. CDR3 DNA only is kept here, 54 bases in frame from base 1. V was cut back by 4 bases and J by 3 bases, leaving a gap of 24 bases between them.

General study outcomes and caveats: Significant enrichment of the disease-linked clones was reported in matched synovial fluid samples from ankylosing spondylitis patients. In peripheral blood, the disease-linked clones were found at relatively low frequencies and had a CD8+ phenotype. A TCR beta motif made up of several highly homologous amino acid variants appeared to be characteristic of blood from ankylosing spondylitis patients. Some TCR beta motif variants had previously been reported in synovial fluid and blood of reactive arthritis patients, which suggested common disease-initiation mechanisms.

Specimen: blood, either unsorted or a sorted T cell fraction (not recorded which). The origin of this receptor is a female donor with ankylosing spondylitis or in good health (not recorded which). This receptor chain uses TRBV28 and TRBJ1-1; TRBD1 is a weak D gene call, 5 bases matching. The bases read TGTGCCAGCAGTTCCGGGGGTCGGTGGGGCGATGAGGACACTGAAGCTTTCTTT. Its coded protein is CASSSGGRWGDEDTEAFF.